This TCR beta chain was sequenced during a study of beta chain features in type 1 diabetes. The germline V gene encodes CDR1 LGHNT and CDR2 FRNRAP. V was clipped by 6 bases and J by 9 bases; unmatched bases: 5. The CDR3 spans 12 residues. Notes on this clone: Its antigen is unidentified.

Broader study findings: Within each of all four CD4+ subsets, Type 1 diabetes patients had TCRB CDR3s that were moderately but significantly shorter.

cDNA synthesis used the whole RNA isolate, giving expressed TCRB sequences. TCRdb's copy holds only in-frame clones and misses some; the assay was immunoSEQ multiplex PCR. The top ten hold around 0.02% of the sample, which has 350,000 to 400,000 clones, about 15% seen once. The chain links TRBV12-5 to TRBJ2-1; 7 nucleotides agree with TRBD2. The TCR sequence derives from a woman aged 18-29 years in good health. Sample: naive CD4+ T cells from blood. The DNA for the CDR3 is TGTGCTAGTGGCCACGGACTAGGTGAGCAGTTCTTC. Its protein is CASGHGLGEQFF.